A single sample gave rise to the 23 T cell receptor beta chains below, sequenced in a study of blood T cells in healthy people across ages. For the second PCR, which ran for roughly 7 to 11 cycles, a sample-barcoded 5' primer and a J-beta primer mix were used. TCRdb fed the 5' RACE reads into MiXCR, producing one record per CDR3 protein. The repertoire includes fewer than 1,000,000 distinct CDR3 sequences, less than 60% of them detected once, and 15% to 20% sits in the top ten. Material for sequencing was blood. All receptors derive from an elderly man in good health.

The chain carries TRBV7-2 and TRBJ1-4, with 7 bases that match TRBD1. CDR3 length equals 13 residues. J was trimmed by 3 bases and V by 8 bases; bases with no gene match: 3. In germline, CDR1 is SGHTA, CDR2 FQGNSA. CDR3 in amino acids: CASAGQPNEKLFF. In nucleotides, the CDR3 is TGTGCCAGCGCGGGACAGCCTAATGAAAAACTGTTTTTT.

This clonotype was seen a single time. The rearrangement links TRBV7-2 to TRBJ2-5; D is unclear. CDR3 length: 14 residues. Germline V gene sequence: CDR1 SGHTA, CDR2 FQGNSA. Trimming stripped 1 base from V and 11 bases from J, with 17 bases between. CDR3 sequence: CASSLDGSLDEQYF. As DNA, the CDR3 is TGTGCCAGCAGCTTAGACGGGTCTTTGGATGAGCAGTACTTC.

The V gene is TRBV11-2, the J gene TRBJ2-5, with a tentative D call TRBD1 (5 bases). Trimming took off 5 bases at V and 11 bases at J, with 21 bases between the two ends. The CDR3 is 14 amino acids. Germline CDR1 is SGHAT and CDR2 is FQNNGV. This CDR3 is CASSPTTASWQQYF. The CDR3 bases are TGTGCCAGCAGCCCCACGACAGCATCTTGGCAGCAGTACTTC.

CDR3 residues: CATSRSAGTGHGYTF. In nucleotides, the CDR3 is TGTGCCACCAGCAGATCAGCCGGGACAGGGCATGGCTACACCTTC. The V gene is TRBV15, the J gene TRBJ1-2; 9 bases fit TRBD1. The CDR3 has 15 amino acids. Germline CDR1 is LNHNV and CDR2 is YYDKDF (reference sequence). Trimming removed 2 bases from V and 6 bases from J; junction bases left unmatched: 7.

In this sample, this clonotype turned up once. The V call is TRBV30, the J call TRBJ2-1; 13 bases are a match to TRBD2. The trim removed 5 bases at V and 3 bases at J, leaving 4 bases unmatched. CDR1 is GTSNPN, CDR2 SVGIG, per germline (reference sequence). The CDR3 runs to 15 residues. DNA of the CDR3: TGTGCCTGGTTACGACTAGCGGGAGGCTACAATGAGCAGTTCTTC. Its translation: CAWLRLAGGYNEQFF.

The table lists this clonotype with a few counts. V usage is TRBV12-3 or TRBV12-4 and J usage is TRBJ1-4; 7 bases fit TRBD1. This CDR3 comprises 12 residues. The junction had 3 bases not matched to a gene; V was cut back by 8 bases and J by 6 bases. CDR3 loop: CASRTGYEKLFF. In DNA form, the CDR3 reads TGTGCCAGCCGGACAGGCTATGAAAAACTGTTTTTT.

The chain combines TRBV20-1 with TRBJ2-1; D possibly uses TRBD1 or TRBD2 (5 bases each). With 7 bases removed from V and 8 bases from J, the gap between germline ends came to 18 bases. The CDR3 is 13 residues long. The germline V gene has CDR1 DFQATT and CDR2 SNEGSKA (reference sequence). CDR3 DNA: TGCAGTGTCGGCCGGGACCGCGGCCATGAGCAGTTCTTC. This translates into CSVGRDRGHEQFF.

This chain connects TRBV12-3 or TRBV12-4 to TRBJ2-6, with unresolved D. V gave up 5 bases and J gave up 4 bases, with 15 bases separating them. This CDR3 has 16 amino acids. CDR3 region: CASSRSSGSGANVLTF. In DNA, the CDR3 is TGTGCCAGCAGTAGGTCCTCGGGTTCCGGGGCCAACGTCCTGACTTTC.

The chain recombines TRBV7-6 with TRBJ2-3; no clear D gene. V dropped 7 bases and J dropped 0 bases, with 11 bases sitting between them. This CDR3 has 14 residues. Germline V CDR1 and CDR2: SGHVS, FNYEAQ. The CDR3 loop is CASTFQTSTDTQYF. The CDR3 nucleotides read TGTGCCAGCACCTTCCAAACTAGCACAGATACGCAGTATTTT.

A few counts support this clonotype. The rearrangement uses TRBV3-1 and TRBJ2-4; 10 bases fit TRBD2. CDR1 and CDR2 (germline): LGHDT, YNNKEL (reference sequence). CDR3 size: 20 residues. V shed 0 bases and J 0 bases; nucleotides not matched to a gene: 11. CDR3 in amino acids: CASSQDFTSGDQIAKNIQYF. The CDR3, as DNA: TGTGCCAGCAGCCAAGATTTCACTAGCGGGGACCAGATAGCCAAAAACATTCAGTACTTC.

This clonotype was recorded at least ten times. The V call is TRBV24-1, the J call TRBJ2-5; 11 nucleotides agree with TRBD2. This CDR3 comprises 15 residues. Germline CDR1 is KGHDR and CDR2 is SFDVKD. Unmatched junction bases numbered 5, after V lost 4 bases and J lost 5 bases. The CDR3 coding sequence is TGTGCCACCAGTGAACTAGCGGGAGTCGGGGAGACCCAGTACTTC. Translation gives CATSELAGVGETQYF.

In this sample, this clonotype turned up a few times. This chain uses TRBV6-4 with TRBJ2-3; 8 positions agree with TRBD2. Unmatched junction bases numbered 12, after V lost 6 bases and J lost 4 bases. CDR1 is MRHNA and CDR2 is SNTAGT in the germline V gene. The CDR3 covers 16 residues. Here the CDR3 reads CASSPAGGAVADTQYF. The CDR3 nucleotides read TGTGCCAGCAGCCCCGCGGGGGGAGCAGTGGCAGATACGCAGTATTTT.

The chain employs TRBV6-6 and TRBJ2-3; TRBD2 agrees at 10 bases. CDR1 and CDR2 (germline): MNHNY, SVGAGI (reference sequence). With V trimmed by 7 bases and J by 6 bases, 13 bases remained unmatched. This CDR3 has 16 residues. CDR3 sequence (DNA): TGTGCCAGCAACCGTCTAGCGGGGGCGACTACCGATACGCAGTATTTT. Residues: CASNRLAGATTDTQYF.

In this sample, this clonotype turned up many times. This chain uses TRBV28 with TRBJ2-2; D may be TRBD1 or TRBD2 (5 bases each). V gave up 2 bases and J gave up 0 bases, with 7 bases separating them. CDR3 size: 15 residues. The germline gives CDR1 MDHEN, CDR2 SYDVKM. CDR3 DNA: TGTGCCAGCAGTTTAGGGGGTCCGAACACCGGGGAGCTGTTTTTT. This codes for CASSLGGPNTGELFF.

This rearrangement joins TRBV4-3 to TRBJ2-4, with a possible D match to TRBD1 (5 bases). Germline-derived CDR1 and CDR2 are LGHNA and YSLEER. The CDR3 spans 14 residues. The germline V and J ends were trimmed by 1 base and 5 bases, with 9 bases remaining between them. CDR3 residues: CASSQGQGQNIQYF. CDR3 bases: TGCGCCAGCAGCCAAGGGCAGGGCCAAAACATTCAGTACTTC.

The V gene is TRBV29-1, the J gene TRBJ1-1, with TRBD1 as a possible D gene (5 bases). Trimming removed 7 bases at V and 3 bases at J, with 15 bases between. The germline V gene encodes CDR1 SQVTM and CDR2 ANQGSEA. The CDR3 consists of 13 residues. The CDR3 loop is CSAAARADTEAFF. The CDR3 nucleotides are TGCAGCGCAGCCGCCAGGGCGGACACTGAAGCTTTCTTT.

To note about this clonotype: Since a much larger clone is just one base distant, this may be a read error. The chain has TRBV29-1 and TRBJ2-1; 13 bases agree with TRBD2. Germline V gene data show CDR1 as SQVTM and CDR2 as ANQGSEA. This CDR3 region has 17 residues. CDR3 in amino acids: CSVRTSGRGLSYNGQFF. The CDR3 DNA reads TGCAGCGTTCGGACTAGCGGGAGAGGGTTGTCCTACAATGGGCAGTTCTTC.

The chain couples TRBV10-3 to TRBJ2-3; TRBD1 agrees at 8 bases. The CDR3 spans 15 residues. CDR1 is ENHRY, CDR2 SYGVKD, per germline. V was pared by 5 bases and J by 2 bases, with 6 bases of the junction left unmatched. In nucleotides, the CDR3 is TGTGCCATCAGTCCGACAGGGGTACCCACAGATACGCAGTATTTT. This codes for CAISPTGVPTDTQYF.

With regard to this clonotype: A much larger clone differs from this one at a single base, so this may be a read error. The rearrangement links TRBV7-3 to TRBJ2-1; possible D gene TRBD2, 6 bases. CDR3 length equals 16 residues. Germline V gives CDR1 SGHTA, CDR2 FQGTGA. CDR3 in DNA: TGTGCCAGCAACTTAGATACTAGACTAGGATACAATGAGCAGTTCTTC. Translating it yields CASNLDTRLGYNEQFF.

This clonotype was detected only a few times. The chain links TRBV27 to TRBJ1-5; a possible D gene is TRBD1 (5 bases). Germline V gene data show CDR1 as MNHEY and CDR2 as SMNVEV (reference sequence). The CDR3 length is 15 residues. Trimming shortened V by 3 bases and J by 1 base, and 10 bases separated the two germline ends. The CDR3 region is CASSFNRDSNQPQHF. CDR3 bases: TGTGCCAGCAGTTTTAACCGGGACAGCAATCAGCCCCAGCATTTT.

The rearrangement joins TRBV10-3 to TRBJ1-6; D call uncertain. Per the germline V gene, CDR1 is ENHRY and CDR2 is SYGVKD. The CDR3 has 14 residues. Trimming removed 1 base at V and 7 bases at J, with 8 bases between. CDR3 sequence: CAISELAGNSPLHF. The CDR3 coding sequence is TGTGCCATCAGTGAGTTAGCAGGAAATTCACCCCTCCACTTT.

DNA for the CDR3: TGTGCCACCAGTGCCTCCCCTCGACAGGGGAGCACAGATACGCAGTATTTT. Its protein product is CATSASPRQGSTDTQYF. The chain links TRBV24-1 to TRBJ2-3; 8 nucleotides agree with TRBD1. The CDR3 is 17 residues long. V lost 5 bases to trimming and J lost 0 bases; unmatched junction nucleotides: 9. Germline CDR1 is KGHDR and CDR2 is SFDVKD.

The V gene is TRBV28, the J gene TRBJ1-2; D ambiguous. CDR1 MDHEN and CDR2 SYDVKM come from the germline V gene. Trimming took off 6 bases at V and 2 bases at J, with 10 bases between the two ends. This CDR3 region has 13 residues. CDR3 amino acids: CASRTPDNYGYTF. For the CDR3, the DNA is TGTGCCAGCAGAACCCCAGACAACTATGGCTACACCTTC.